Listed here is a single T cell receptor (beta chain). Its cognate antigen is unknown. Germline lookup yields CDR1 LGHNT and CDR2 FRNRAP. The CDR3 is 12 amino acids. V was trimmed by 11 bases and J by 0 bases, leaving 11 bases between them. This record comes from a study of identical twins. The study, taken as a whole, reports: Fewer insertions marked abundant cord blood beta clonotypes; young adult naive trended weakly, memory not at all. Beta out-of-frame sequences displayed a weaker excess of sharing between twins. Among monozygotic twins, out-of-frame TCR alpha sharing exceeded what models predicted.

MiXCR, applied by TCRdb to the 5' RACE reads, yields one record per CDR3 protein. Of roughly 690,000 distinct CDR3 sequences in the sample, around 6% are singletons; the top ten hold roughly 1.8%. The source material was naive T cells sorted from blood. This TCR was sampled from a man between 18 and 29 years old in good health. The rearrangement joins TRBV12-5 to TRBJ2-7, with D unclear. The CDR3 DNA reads TGTGCTCCCCAGCAGTCCTCCTACGAGCAGTACTTC. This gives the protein CAPQQSSYEQYF. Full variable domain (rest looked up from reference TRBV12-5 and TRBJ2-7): DARVTQTPRHKVTEMGQEVTMRCQPILGHNTVFWYRQTMMQGLELLAYFRNRAPLDDSGMPKDRFSAEMPDATLATLKIQPSEPRDSAVYFCAPQQSSYEQYFGPGTRLTVT.